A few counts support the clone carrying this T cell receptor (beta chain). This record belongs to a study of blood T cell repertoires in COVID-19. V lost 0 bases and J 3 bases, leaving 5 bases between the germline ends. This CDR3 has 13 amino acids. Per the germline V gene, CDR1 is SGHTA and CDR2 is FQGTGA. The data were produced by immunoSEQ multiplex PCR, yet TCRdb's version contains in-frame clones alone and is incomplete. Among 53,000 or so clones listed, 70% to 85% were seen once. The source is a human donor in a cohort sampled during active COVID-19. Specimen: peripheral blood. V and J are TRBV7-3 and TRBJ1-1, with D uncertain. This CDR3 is CASSLTQYTEAFF. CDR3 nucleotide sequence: TGTGCCAGCAGCTTAACCCAGTACACTGAAGCTTTCTTT.